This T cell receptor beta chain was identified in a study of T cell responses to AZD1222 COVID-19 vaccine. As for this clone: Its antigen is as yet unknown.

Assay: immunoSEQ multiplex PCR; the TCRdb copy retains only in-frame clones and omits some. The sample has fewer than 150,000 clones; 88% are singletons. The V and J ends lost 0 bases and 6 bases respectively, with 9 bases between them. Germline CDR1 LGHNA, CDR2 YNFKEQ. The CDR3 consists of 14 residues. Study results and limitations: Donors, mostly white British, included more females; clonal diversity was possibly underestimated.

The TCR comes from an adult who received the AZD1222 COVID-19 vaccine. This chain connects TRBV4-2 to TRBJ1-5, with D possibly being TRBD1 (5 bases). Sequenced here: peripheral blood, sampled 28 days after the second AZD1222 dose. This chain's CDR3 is CASSQDRGIQPQHF. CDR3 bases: TGTGCCAGCAGCCAAGATCGGGGGATTCAGCCCCAGCATTTT.